This T cell receptor beta chain was identified in a study of neurological immune-mediated disorders. Study-level findings and limits: The highest TCR clonal expansion occurred in HTLV-1-associated myelopathy; multiple sclerosis fell below healthy controls. Phylogenetic grouping placed 18 of 34 multiple sclerosis patients' repertoires in one related-CDR3 cluster, a possible signature.

This clonotype was found many times. Its antigen remains unknown. The cDNA was generated through 5'RACE incorporating 10-nucleotide random UMIs. TCRdb ran MiXCR on the 5' RACE reads and lists one entry per CDR3 protein. The sample has some 57,000 distinct CDR3 sequences; under 3.5% are singletons. Germline V gene lookup returns CDR1 ENHRY and CDR2 SYGVKD. The V gene end was trimmed by 10 bases and the J gene end by 5 bases; junction bases not matched to a gene: 10. This CDR3 spans 13 amino acids. The sequence was collected from a woman in her sixties or seventies with multiple sclerosis. Material for sequencing was PBMCs. The chain combines TRBV10-3 with TRBJ2-7; 8 bases fit TRBD1. This CDR3 reads CATSTGVRDEQYF. The CDR3 DNA reads TGTGCCACCTCGACAGGGGTCCGCGACGAGCAGTACTTC.